Listed below are T cell receptor beta chains from one sample, sequenced in a study of blood T cell repertoires in COVID-19. Method: immunoSEQ multiplex PCR; TCRdb's copy keeps in-frame clones and lacks some. Of around 58,000 clones listed, approximately 85% are singletons. Sequenced sample: peripheral blood. All receptors come from a human donor in a cohort sampled during active COVID-19. Both conserved end residues are part of each CDR3. Fields, in order: D gene, J gene, V gene, CDR3 protein. A D gene is named only where the DNA matches it firmly.

TRBD2 TRBJ2-3 TRBV5-4 CASSLGGTDTQYF
TRBD1 TRBJ1-1 TRBV5-1 CASSEGTGPNTEAFF
NA TRBJ2-3 TRBV4-2 CASSQEAHGTQYF
TRBD1 TRBJ1-6 TRBV9 CASSASGQDNSPLHF
NA TRBJ2-7 TRBV7-7 CASSPGPSYEQYF
TRBD1 TRBJ1-5 TRBV4-1 CASSHLTGGEGNQPQHF
TRBD1 TRBJ1-1 TRBV6-5 CASSSRQGTMNTEAFF
TRBD2 TRBJ2-7 TRBV11-2 CASSFISGGRPTYEQYF
NA TRBJ1-1 TRBV6-5 CASSYSGRVGTEAFF
NA TRBJ1-3 TRBV10-2 CASKDTSGNTIYF
NA TRBJ2-3 TRBV11-2 CASSIQTGPLTDTQYF
NA TRBJ2-3 TRBV6-1 CASSERRPSTDTQYF
NA TRBJ1-1 TRBV6-2/TRBV6-3 CASSYAWPGRDTEAFF
TRBD1 TRBJ1-2 TRBV6-6 CASSRDRAIYGYTF
TRBD2 TRBJ2-1 TRBV4-3 CASSQDRSGGANEQFF
NA TRBJ1-5 TRBV19 CASSIPGGNRQPQHF
NA TRBJ2-3 TRBV4-2 CASSVDGLAHDTQYF
TRBD2 TRBJ2-3 TRBV6-2/TRBV6-3 CASSSIEPGLSYTDTQYF
TRBD1 TRBJ2-7 TRBV6-5 CASSPRDREWQQYF
NA TRBJ1-2 TRBV7-6 CASSPGTNYGYTF
NA TRBJ2-6 TRBV6-1 CASSEIGPGANVLTF
TRBD2 TRBJ2-3 TRBV5-6 CASSPSGGAGGTDTQYF